This T cell receptor (beta chain) comes out of a study of blood T cell repertoires in COVID-19. Overall study: The origin of the acute and convalescent COVID-19 samples was the United States, Italy and Spain.

Authors' analysis steps: Estimated nucleated cell counts came from reference gene primer amplification. Profiled with immunoSEQ multiplex PCR; TCRdb holds only in-frame clones, not every one. V and J calls and clone size are given by that table; D and trimming were obtained from the DNA. The data contain 50,000 to 75,000 clones, approximately 80% of them singletons. The CDR3 has 15 residues. Trimming removed 0 bases at V and 7 bases at J, with 12 bases between. Germline V gene lookup returns CDR1 KGHSH and CDR2 LQKENI. This rearrangement joins TRBV18 to TRBJ1-4; tentative D call: TRBD1 (6 bases). The sample consisted of peripheral blood. This TCR was sampled from a man of 80 years or more with active or convalescent COVID-19. The CDR3 sequence: CASSPPSTGSEKLFF. CDR3 nucleotides: TGTGCCAGCTCACCACCGAGCACAGGGTCTGAAAAACTGTTTTTT.